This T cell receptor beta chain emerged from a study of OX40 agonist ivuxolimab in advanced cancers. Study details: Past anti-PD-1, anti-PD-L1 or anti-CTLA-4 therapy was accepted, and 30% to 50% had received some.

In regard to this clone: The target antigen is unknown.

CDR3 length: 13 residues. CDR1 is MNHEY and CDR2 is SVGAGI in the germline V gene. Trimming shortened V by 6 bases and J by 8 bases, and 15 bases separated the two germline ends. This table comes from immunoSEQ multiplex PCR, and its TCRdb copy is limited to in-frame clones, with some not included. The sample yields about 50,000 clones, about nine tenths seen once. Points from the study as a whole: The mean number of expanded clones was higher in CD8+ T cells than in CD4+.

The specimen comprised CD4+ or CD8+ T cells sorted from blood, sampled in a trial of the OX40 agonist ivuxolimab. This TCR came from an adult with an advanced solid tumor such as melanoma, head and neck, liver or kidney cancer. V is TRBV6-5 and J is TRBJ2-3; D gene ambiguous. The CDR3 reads CASSQRTPGTQYF. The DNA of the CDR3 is TGTGCCAGCAGCCAAAGGACCCCGGGTACGCAGTATTTT.